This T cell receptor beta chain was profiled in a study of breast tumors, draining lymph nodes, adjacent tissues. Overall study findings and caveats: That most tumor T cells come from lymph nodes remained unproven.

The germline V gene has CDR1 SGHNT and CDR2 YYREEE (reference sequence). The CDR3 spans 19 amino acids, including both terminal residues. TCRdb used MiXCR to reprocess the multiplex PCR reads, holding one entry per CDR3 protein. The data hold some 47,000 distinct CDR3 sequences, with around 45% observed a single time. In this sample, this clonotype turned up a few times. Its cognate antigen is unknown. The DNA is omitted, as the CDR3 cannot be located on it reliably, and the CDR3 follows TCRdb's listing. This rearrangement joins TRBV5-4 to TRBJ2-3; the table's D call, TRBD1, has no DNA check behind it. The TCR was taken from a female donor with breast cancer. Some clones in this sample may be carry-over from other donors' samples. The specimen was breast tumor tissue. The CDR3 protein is CASSFYICSARGSTDTQYF.